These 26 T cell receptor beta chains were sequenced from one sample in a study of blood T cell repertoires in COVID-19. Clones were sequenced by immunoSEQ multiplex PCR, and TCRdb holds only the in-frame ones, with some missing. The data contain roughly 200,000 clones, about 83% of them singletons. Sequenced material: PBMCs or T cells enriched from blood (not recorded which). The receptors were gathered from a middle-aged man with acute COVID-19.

This chain's CDR3 is CSVSRGQNEKLFF. The CDR3 nucleotides are TGCAGCGTTAGCAGGGGACAAAATGAAAAACTGTTTTTT. This chain uses TRBV29-1 with TRBJ1-4; D is perhaps TRBD1 (6 bases). CDR1 and CDR2 (germline): SQVTM, ANQGSEA. Trimming removed 5 bases at V and 5 bases at J, with 12 bases between. The CDR3 is 13 residues long.

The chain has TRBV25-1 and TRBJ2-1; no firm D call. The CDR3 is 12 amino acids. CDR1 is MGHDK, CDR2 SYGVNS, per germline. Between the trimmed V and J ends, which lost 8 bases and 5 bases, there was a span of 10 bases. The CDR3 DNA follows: TGTGCCAGCGCAGGCAGACACAATGAGCAGTTCTTC. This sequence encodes CASAGRHNEQFF.

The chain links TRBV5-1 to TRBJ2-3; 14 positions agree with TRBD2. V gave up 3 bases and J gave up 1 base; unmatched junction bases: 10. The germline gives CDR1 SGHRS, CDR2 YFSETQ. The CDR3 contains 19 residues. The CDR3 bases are TGCGCCAGCAGCTCCTCCGGGACTAGCGGGGGTCTGCGCACAGATACGCAGTATTTT. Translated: CASSSSGTSGGLRTDTQYF.

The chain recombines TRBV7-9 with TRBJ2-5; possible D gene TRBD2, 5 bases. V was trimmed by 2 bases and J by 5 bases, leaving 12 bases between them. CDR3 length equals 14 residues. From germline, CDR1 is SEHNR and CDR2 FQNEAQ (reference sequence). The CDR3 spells CASSLSRGTETQYF. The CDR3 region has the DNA TGTGCCAGCAGCTTAAGTCGGGGAACGGAGACCCAGTACTTC.

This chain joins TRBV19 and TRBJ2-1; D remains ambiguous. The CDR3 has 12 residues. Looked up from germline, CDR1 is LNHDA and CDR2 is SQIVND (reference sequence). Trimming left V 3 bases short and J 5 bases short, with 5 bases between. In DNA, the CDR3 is TGTGCCAGTAGTATTTCGGACAATGAGCAGTTCTTC. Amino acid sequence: CASSISDNEQFF.

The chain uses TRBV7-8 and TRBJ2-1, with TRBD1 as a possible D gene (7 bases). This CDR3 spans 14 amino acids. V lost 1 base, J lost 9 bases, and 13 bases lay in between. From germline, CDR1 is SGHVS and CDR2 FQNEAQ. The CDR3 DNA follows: TGTGCCAGCAGCTTAGTTGGTCAGGGGGGTGAGCAGTTCTTC. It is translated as CASSLVGQGGEQFF.

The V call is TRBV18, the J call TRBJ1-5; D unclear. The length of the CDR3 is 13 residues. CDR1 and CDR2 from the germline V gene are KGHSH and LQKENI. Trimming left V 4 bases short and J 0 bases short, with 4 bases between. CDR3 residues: CASSLYSNQPQHF. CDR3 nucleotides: TGTGCCAGCTCACTCTATAGCAATCAGCCCCAGCATTTT.

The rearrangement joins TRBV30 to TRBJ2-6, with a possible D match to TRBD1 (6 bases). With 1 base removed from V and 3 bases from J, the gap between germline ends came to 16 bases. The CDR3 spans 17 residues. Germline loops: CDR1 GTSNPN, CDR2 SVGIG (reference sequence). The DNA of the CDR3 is TGTGCCTGGAGTGCGTACAGGGCTAGTTTTGGGGCCAACGTCCTGACTTTC. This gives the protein CAWSAYRASFGANVLTF.

This chain's CDR3 is CASTGGQNYGYTF. The DNA of the CDR3 is TGTGCCAGCACGGGGGGGCAAAACTATGGCTACACCTTC. The chain joins TRBV2 to TRBJ1-2; possible D gene TRBD1, 6 bases. The CDR3 covers 13 residues. CDR1 is SNHLY, CDR2 FYNNEI, per germline. V was pared by 7 bases and J by 2 bases, with 11 bases between.

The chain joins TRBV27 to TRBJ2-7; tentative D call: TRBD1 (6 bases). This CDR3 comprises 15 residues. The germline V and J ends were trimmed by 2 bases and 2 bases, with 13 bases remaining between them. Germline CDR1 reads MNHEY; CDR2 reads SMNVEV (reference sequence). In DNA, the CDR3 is TGTGCCAGCAGTTTACAAGGGGGATCTCCCTACGAGCAGTACTTC. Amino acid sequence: CASSLQGGSPYEQYF.

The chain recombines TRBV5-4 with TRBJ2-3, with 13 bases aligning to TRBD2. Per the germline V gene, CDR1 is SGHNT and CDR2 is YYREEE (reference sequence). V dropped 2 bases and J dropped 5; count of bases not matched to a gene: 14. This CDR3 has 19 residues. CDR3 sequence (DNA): TGTGCCAGCAGCTTACCCCTTGGAGGACTAGCGGGAGCGAGAGATACGCAGTATTTT. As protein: CASSLPLGGLAGARDTQYF.

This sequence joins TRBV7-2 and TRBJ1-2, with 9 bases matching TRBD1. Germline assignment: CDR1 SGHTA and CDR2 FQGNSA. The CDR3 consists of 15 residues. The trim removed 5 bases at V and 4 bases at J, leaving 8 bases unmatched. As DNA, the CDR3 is TGTGCCAGCAGCCCCATCGGGGGACAGGGCTATGGCTACACCTTC. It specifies CASSPIGGQGYGYTF.

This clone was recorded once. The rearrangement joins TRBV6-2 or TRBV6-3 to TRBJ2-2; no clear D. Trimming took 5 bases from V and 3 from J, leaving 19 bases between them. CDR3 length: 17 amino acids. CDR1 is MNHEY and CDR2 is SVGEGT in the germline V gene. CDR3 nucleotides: TGTGCCAGCAGTGCGGTCAAGCGCTCCGGGTACACCGGGGAGCTGTTTTTT. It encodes CASSAVKRSGYTGELFF.

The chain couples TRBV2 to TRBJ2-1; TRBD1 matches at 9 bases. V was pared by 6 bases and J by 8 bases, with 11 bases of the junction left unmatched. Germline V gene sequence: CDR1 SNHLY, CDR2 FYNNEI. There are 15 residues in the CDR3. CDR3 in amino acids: CASSAGQGGWDEQFF. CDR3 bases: TGTGCCAGCAGCGCGGGACAGGGAGGATGGGATGAGCAGTTCTTC.

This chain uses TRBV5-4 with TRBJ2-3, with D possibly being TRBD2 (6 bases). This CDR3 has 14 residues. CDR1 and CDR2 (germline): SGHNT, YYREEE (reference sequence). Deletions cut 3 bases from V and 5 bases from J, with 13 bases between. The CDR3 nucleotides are TGTGCCAGCAGCTGGGGGGATAAGCGAGATACGCAGTATTTT. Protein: CASSWGDKRDTQYF.

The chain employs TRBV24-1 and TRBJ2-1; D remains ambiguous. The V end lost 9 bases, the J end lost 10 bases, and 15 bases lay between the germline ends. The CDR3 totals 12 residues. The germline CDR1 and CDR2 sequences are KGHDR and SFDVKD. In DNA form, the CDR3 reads TGTGCCACCCTTTCGAGCCGGCGGGAGCAGTTCTTC. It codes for CATLSSRREQFF.

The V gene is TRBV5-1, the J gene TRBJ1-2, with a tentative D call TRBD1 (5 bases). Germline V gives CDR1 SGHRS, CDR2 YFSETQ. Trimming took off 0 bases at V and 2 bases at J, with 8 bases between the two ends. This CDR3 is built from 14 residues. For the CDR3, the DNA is TGCGCCAGCAGCTTGGGTGGGGGGAACTATGGCTACACCTTC. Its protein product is CASSLGGGNYGYTF.

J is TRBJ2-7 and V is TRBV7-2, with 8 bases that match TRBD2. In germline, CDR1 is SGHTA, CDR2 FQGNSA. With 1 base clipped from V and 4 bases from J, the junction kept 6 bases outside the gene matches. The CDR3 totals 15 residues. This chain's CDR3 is CASSLGAIAGYEQYF. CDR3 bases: TGTGCCAGCAGCTTAGGGGCAATAGCGGGATACGAGCAGTACTTC.

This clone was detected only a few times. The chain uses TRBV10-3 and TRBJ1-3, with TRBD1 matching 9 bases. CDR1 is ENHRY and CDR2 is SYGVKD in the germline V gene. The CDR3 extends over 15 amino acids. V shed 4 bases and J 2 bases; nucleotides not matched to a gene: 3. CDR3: CAISAQGAPGNTIYF. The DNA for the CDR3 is TGTGCCATCAGTGCACAGGGGGCGCCTGGAAACACCATATATTTT.

The CDR3 sequence: CASSLVDRGPVPQHF. CDR3 nucleotides: TGTGCCAGCAGTTTAGTAGACAGGGGGCCGGTGCCCCAGCATTTT. V and J are TRBV28 and TRBJ1-5, with TRBD1 matching 10 bases. The ends lost 2 bases at V and 9 bases at J; junction bases unmatched: 7. Per the germline V gene, CDR1 is MDHEN and CDR2 is SYDVKM. CDR3 length: 15 amino acids.

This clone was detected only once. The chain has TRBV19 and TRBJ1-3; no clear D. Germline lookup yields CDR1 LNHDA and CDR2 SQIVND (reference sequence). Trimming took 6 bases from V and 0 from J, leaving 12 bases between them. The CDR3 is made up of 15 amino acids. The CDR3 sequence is CASSPEAFSGNTIYF. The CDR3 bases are TGTGCCAGTAGCCCCGAGGCCTTCTCTGGAAACACCATATATTTT.

The CDR3 region is CASSPTAGAYEQYF. Written as DNA, the CDR3 is TGTGCCAGCAGCCCAACAGCGGGAGCCTACGAGCAGTACTTC. J is TRBJ2-7 and V is TRBV7-8; the match to TRBD2 covers 8 bases. Germline-derived CDR1 and CDR2 are SGHVS and FQNEAQ. V dropped 5 bases and J dropped 2; count of bases not matched to a gene: 5. The CDR3 sequence is 14 residues long.

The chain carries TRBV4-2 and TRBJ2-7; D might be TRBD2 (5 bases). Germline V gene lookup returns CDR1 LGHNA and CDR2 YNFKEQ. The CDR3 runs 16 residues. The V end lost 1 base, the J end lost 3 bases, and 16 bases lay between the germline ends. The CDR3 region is CASSQGSPGADYEQYF. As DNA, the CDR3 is TGTGCCAGCAGCCAAGGCTCGCCAGGAGCGGACTACGAGCAGTACTTC.

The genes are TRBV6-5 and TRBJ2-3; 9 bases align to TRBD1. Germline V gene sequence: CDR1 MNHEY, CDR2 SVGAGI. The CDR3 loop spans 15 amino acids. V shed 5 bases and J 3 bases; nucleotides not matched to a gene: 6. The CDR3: CASSRRTGETDTQYF. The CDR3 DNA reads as TGTGCCAGCAGTCGCCGGACAGGGGAGACAGATACGCAGTATTTT.

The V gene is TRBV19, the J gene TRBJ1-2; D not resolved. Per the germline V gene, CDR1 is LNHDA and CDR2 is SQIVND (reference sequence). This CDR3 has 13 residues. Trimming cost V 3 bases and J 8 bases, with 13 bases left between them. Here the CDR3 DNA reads TGTGCCAGTAGTATGGGCAGGATAGGAGGCTACACCTTC. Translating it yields CASSMGRIGGYTF.

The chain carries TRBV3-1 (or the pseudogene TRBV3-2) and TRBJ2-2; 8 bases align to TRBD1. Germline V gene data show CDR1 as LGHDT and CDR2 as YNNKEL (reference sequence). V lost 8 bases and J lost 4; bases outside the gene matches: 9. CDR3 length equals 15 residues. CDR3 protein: CASRSGTGGTGELFF. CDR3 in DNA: TGTGCCAGCCGGTCGGGGACAGGCGGCACCGGGGAGCTGTTTTTT.